The 15 T cell receptor beta chains reported below all come from one sample, sequenced in a study of shared clonotypes between healthy human individuals (dated by TCRdb to about 2020). Libraries were made using the immunoSEQ multiplex PCR assay. The clones in this table, taken by TCRdb from immuneACCESS, are in-frame only. Not every clone is retained; where verified, under half of the shortfall comes from an unresolved V gene, and the cause of the rest is unknown. For this sample the table gives 780,000 or so clones, of which over 55% were detected only once. The ten largest account for under 2% of the sample. What was sequenced was memory CD4+ T cells sorted from blood. The cell subset or site tag for this specimen amounts to: CD45RA-negative fraction. The receptors here all came from a woman aged 30 to 39 in good health.

This clone appeared once. This chain uses TRBV5-8 with TRBJ1-1; possibly TRBD1 for D (5 bases). This CDR3 is built from 12 residues. CDR1 SGHTS and CDR2 YDEGEE come from the germline V gene. V lost 6 bases and J lost 10, with 16 bases in between. The DNA for the CDR3 is TGTGCCAGCACCATGAGTCTGGGGACAGCTTTCTTT. Residues: CASTMSLGTAFF.

The V gene is TRBV19, the J gene TRBJ2-7, with TRBD2 matching over 8 bases. Trimming removed 5 bases from V and 5 bases from J; junction bases left unmatched: 5. The CDR3 consists of 13 residues. Germline V gene lookup returns CDR1 LNHDA and CDR2 SQIVND (reference sequence). CDR3 coding DNA: TGTGCCAGTAGTCGTCTAGCGGGTAACGAGCAGTACTTC. Its protein product is CASSRLAGNEQYF.

About this clone itself: Just one base apart from a much larger clone, this may be a read error. The rearrangement joins TRBV18 to TRBJ2-5; D call uncertain. Germline CDR1 and CDR2: KGHSH and LQKENI. CDR3 length equals 12 residues. Trimming took off 1 base at V and 1 base at J, with 1 base between the two ends. This CDR3 reads CASSPLQETQYF. As DNA, the CDR3 is TGTGCCAGCTCACCACTCCAAGAGACCCAGTACTTC. The full variable domain, with the rest looked up from reference TRBV18 and TRBJ2-5, is NAGVMQNPRHLVRRRGQEARLRCSPMKGHSHVYWYRQLPEEGLKFMVYLQKENIIDESGMPKERFSAEFPKEGPSILRIQQVVRGDSAAYFCASSPLQETQYFGPGTRLLVL.

The chain is built from TRBV28 and TRBJ2-2, with 8 bases fitting TRBD2. This CDR3 is 14 amino acids long. Germline V lookup: CDR1 MDHEN, CDR2 SYDVKM. With 8 bases clipped from V and 4 bases from J, the junction kept 6 bases outside the gene matches. This CDR3 is CASGPAGATGELFF. The CDR3 bases are TGTGCCAGCGGGCCAGCGGGAGCCACCGGGGAGCTGTTTTTT.

This chain links TRBV2 with TRBJ1-3; D is unresolved. CDR3 size: 13 residues. Germline CDR1 SNHLY, CDR2 FYNNEI. V was trimmed by 7 bases and J by 8 bases, leaving 15 bases between them. The CDR3 reads CASNTETRDTIYF. The CDR3 coding sequence is TGTGCCAGCAATACAGAAACCCGGGACACCATATATTTT.

The V gene is TRBV5-1, the J gene TRBJ2-1; the match to TRBD2 covers 7 bases. The CDR3 is made up of 15 amino acids. Germline CDR1 reads SGHRS; CDR2 reads YFSETQ. J was trimmed by 5 bases and V by 5 bases; bases with no gene match: 10. CDR3 protein: CASRTTSGVNNEQFF. The DNA of the CDR3 is TGCGCCAGCAGGACTACCAGCGGGGTAAACAATGAGCAGTTCTTC.

This clone has a count of ten or more. The chain recombines TRBV29-1 with TRBJ2-1, with D possibly matching TRBD2 (6 bases). Per germline, CDR1 SQVTM and CDR2 ANQGSEA. Trimming took 7 bases from V and 2 from J, leaving 18 bases between them. The CDR3 totals 15 residues. The CDR3 DNA reads as TGCAGCGCCCTAGTCCCGGGGGTTGCCTACAATGAGCAGTTCTTC. It encodes CSALVPGVAYNEQFF.

The rearrangement joins TRBV5-4 to TRBJ2-6; D not resolved. The V end lost 6 bases, the J end lost 0 bases, and 13 bases lay between the germline ends. In germline, CDR1 is SGHNT, CDR2 YYREEE (reference sequence). This CDR3 is 16 amino acids long. CDR3 sequence reads: CASTAHIGSGANVLTF. CDR3 nucleotide sequence: TGTGCCAGCACAGCTCACATCGGCTCTGGGGCCAACGTCCTGACTTTC.

The chain recombines TRBV6-6 with TRBJ1-5, with D unclear. The CDR3 loop spans 14 amino acids. V lost 6 bases to trimming and J lost 4 bases, with 13 bases between them. CDR1 is MNHNY and CDR2 is SVGAGI in the germline V gene (reference sequence). The CDR3 nucleotides are TGTGCCAGCAGCCAAGCGTGGGGTAATCAGCCCCAGCATTTT. Residues: CASSQAWGNQPQHF.

The chain employs TRBV28 and TRBJ2-7, with D unresolved. The CDR3 sequence is 12 residues long. Trimming took 8 bases from V and 4 from J, leaving 12 bases between them. CDR1 MDHEN and CDR2 SYDVKM come from the germline V gene. CDR3 protein: CASLSYSYEQYF. CDR3 in DNA: TGTGCCAGCTTGTCCTACTCTTACGAGCAGTACTTC.

The chain carries TRBV7-7 and TRBJ2-1, with 8 nucleotides matching TRBD1. Germline CDR1 SSHAT, CDR2 FNYEAQ (reference sequence). This CDR3 contains 15 residues. Trimming cost V 1 base and J 11 bases; bases outside gene matches: 10. The CDR3 region has the DNA TGTGCCAGCAGCTTAGGACAGGGGAAGGCGGGCCAGCAGTTCTTC. This sequence encodes CASSLGQGKAGQQFF.

The chain carries TRBV19 and TRBJ1-5; a weak D match, TRBD1 (6 bases). CDR1 LNHDA and CDR2 SQIVND come from the germline V gene (reference sequence). CDR3 length: 15 amino acids. V lost 6 bases and J lost 3, with 15 bases in between. CDR3 sequence reads: CASSQSGAVNQPQHF. The DNA of the CDR3 is TGTGCCAGTAGCCAATCAGGGGCCGTCAATCAGCCCCAGCATTTT. Drawing the rest from reference TRBV19 and TRBJ1-5, the complete variable domain is DGGITQSPKYLFRKEGQNVTLSCEQNLNHDAMYWYRQDPGQGLRLIYYSQIVNDFQKGDIAEGYSVSREKKESFPLTVTSAQKNPTAFYLCASSQSGAVNQPQHFGDGTRLSIL.

This clone was seen only once. The chain couples TRBV7-9 to TRBJ1-4, with 8 bases that match TRBD1. The CDR3 spans 14 residues. With V trimmed by 3 bases and J by 4 bases, 1 base remained unmatched. Germline V CDR1 and CDR2: SEHNR, FQNEAQ (reference sequence). CDR3 loop: CASSLGQVNEKLFF. The DNA of the CDR3 is TGTGCCAGCAGCTTGGGACAGGTTAATGAAAAACTGTTTTTT. The full variable domain, completed using reference TRBV7-9 and TRBJ1-4, is DTGVSQNPRHKITKRGQNVTFRCDPISEHNRLYWYRQTLGQGPEFLTYFQNEAQLEKSRLLSDRFSAERPKGSFSTLEIQRTEQGDSAMYLCASSLGQVNEKLFFGSGTQLSVL.

V and J are TRBV19 and TRBJ1-5; D gene unclear. Trimming took 3 bases from V and 9 from J, leaving 12 bases between them. The CDR3 length is 13 residues. Germline CDR1 reads LNHDA; CDR2 reads SQIVND (reference sequence). The CDR3 nucleotides read TGTGCCAGTAGTATTCGGGTCGATGGGCCCCAGCATTTT. It is translated as CASSIRVDGPQHF.

This clone occurred a few times. The chain couples TRBV19 to TRBJ2-3; D may be TRBD2 (6 bases). This CDR3 comprises 13 residues. Germline-derived CDR1 and CDR2 are LNHDA and SQIVND (reference sequence). With 4 bases removed from V and 12 bases from J, the gap between germline ends came to 17 bases. The CDR3 DNA reads as TGTGCCAGTAGTACCCCCAACGGGACTCCTCAGTATTTT. Its protein is CASSTPNGTPQYF.